The source of this TCR beta chain is a study of cytomegalovirus exposure and HLA in healthy donors. Whole-study findings and limits: In an earlier analysis, productive rearrangement rates for most beta V segments clustered near 87% or 30%.

Looked up from germline, CDR1 is KGHSH and CDR2 is LQKENI. The CDR3 runs 14 residues. The J segment lost 0 bases and the V segment lost 9 bases, leaving 5 bases of the junction unmatched. 13 Jbeta primers and 60 Vbeta primers were used for the PCR. Sequencing was performed with immunoSEQ multiplex PCR; in TCRdb, only in-frame clones are kept and a portion is missing. Counted here are roughly 100,000 clones, about 60% occurring once; the ten biggest clones make up around 5%. Note on this clone: Its antigen is unknown.

Sequencing used PBMCs. The chain is built from TRBV18 and TRBJ2-1; the match to TRBD2 covers 7 bases. This receptor was taken from a human donor in good health. The CDR3 region is CASAGTISYNEQFF. CDR3 bases: TGTGCCAGTGCCGGGACTATCTCCTACAATGAGCAGTTCTTC.